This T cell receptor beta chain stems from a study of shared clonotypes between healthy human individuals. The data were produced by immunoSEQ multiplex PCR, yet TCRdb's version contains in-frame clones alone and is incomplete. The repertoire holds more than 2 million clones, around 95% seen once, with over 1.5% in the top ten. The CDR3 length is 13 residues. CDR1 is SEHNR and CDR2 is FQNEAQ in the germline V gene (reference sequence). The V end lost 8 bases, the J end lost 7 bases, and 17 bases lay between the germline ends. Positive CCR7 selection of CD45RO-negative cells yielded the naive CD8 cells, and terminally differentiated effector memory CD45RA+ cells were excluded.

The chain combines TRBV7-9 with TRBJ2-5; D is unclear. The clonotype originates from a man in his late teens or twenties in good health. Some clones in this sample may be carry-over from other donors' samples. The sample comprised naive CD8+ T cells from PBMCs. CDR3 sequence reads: CASDPSPVGTQYF. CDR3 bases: TGTGCCAGCGACCCGTCTCCGGTTGGGACCCAGTACTTC.